The present entry profiles one T cell receptor beta chain with its context. Its specificity is unknown. This record belongs to a study of sequential checkpoint blockade in melanoma. Study-wide context: After both sequences, patients received maintenance nivolumab. Study-level points and caveats: Rising tumor T-cell fraction and clonality meant about 30 times likelier benefit. Response in arm A was associated with pretreatment TIL clonality.

Data came from immunoSEQ multiplex PCR; TCRdb stores just in-frame clones and leaves some out. The repertoire holds 15,000 to 20,000 clones, with approximately 26% as singletons. The CDR3 length is 17 residues. The V gene's germline CDR1 is SGDLS and CDR2 YYNGEE. V lost 0 bases to trimming and J lost 6 bases; unmatched junction nucleotides: 12. Treatment here: randomized to nivolumab then ipilimumab (arm A) or the reverse (arm B). This sequence joins TRBV9 and TRBJ2-5; 9 positions agree with TRBD2. This sequence originates from a human donor with melanoma. Sequencing used tumor tissue (inferred from file names), obtained from a patient given nivolumab and ipilimumab in sequence. The CDR3 DNA is TGTGCCAGCAGCGTAGGGTTGTGGGGACTAGCTGATAAGACCCAGTACTTC. Its protein is CASSVGLWGLADKTQYF.